These 9 T cell receptor beta chains originate from one sample sequenced in a study of shared clonotypes between healthy human individuals. Clones were sequenced by immunoSEQ multiplex PCR, and TCRdb holds only the in-frame ones, with some missing. The sample lists about 2.4 million clones, roughly nine tenths occurring once. Sequenced input: naive CD4+ T cells sorted from blood. Subset meaning: CD45RA+ positively selected. The source of these receptors is a young man in good health.

As regards this clone: Other DNA sequences in the same sample also yield this CDR3. The CDR3 sequence: CASSYSGGAADTQYF. The CDR3 DNA follows: TGTGCCAGCAGTTACTCGGGGGGCGCGGCAGATACGCAGTATTTT. V usage is TRBV6-5 and J usage is TRBJ2-3; D is tentatively TRBD1 or TRBD2 (6 bases each). Germline V gene data show CDR1 as MNHEY and CDR2 as SVGAGI. CDR3 length: 15 amino acids. V shed 0 bases and J shed 4 bases, with 11 bases lying between them.

The V and J genes are TRBV10-3 and TRBJ1-3; no clear D. The CDR3 runs 13 residues. The germline gives CDR1 ENHRY, CDR2 SYGVKD. V shed 4 bases and J shed 3 bases, with 7 bases lying between them. CDR3 amino acids: CAISVDSGNTIYF. CDR3 DNA: TGTGCCATCAGTGTGGATAGTGGAAACACCATATATTTT.

The genes are TRBV30 and TRBJ1-3; 10 bases line up with TRBD1. The CDR3 length is 17 residues. The junction had 9 bases not matched to a gene; V was cut back by 0 bases and J by 4 bases. Germline values: CDR1 GTSNPN, CDR2 SVGIG (reference sequence). In DNA, the CDR3 is TGTGCCTGGAGTGTATGGACCGGGACAGGGGCCGGAAACACCATATATTTT. Residues: CAWSVWTGTGAGNTIYF.

The chain links TRBV19 to TRBJ1-2; D not certain. The germline V and J ends were trimmed by 5 bases and 7 bases, with 14 bases remaining between them. CDR3 size: 13 residues. Per the germline V gene, CDR1 is LNHDA and CDR2 is SQIVND (reference sequence). CDR3 coding DNA: TGTGCCAGTAGTGAACGAGGGAGGTTTGGCTACACCTTC. Its protein product is CASSERGRFGYTF.

In nucleotides, the CDR3 is TGCGCCAGCAGCATAGACAGCTCCTACGAGCAGTACTTC. Its translation: CASSIDSSYEQYF. The V and J genes are TRBV5-1 and TRBJ2-7; weak D call: TRBD1 (5 bases). Germline V gene sequence: CDR1 SGHRS, CDR2 YFSETQ. The CDR3 length is 13 residues. Trimming removed 4 bases at V and 0 bases at J, with 8 bases between.

The rearrangement joins TRBV15 to TRBJ1-4; a weak D match, TRBD1 (5 bases). This CDR3 spans 13 amino acids. V shed 5 bases and J shed 7 bases, with 11 bases lying between them. Germline CDR1 is LNHNV and CDR2 is YYDKDF (reference sequence). The CDR3 here is CATSGGGSEKLFF. The DNA for the CDR3 is TGTGCCACCAGCGGGGGGGGGAGTGAAAAACTGTTTTTT. Based on the CDR3 plus reference TRBV15 and TRBJ1-4, the full variable domain is DAMVIQNPRYQVTQFGKPVTLSCSQTLNHNVMYWYQQKSSQAPKLLFHYYDKDFNNEADTPDNFQSRRPNTSFCFLDIRSPGLGDTAMYLCATSGGGSEKLFFGSGTQLSVL.

The chain couples TRBV15 to TRBJ2-2; 7 nucleotides line up with TRBD1. CDR1 is LNHNV, CDR2 YYDKDF, per germline (reference sequence). This CDR3 has 14 residues. The V and J ends lost 6 bases and 6 bases, in that order; junction bases with no gene match: 7. CDR3 sequence: CATRADRPSGELFF. CDR3 sequence (DNA): TGTGCCACCAGGGCGGACAGGCCCTCCGGGGAGCTGTTTTTT.

A few counts support this clone. The same CDR3 can be traced to other DNA sequences in this sample. The chain uses TRBV5-1 and TRBJ1-4, with 7 bases fitting TRBD1. The germline CDR1 and CDR2 sequences are SGHRS and YFSETQ. After removal of 3 bases from V and 3 bases from J, the junction contained 2 bases not matched to a gene. This CDR3 has 14 residues. This CDR3 is CASSSGQPNEKLFF. The DNA of the CDR3 is TGCGCCAGCAGCTCGGGACAGCCTAATGAAAAACTGTTTTTT.

This clone came up once. This chain's CDR3 is CASSQVGYRDAEAFF. CDR3 coding DNA: TGCGCCAGCAGCCAAGTAGGATACAGGGACGCTGAAGCTTTCTTT. The chain carries TRBV4-3 and TRBJ1-1; TRBD1 is a possible D gene (6 bases). CDR1 and CDR2 from the germline V gene are LGHNA and YSLEER. Trimming took 1 base from V and 6 from J, leaving 15 bases between them. The CDR3 totals 15 residues.